This TCR beta chain was found in a study of OX40 agonist ivuxolimab in advanced cancers. The method was immunoSEQ multiplex PCR; TCRdb's version includes in-frame clones alone and lacks a portion of them. The data hold about 80,000 clones, with just over 90% observed a single time. This CDR3 has 13 amino acids. Germline CDR1 SQVTM, CDR2 ANQGSEA. V lost 6 bases and J 0 bases, leaving 11 bases between the germline ends. The sample holds a few counts of this clone. Antigen unknown. Points from the study as a whole: Antigens targeted by the expanded peripheral T cells were not determined. At doses 0.1 to 3.0 mg/kg, CD4+ and CD8+ clones expanded.

The receptor's source is an adult with an advanced solid tumor such as melanoma, head and neck, liver or kidney cancer. The V call is TRBV29-1, the J call TRBJ1-1; D uncertain. The sequencing here drew on CD4+ or CD8+ T cells sorted from blood, taken in a trial of the OX40 agonist ivuxolimab. In DNA form, the CDR3 reads TGCAGCGTGACACAGACGTTGAACACTGAAGCTTTCTTT. Its translation: CSVTQTLNTEAFF.